This is a list of T cell receptor beta chains from one sample in a study of blood T cell repertoires in COVID-19. Measured with immunoSEQ multiplex PCR; TCRdb has only the in-frame clones, and not every one. This sample yields some 260,000 clones, of which approximately 88% are seen a single time; approximately 10% belongs to the top ten. Sequenced: peripheral blood. The receptors here all came from an older woman with COVID-19, enrolled during active disease. The CDR3 runs from the conserved cysteine through the conserved F or W. The D gene is left open where the match is weak. Not all rows give a size; the values are once, few, many and, for expanded clones, a class.

TRBJ1-5 NA NA TRBV10-3 TGTGCCATCAGTGACAGTCGGGATCAGCCCCAGCATTTT CAISDSRDQPQHF
TRBJ1-5 NA NA TRBV21-1 TGTGCCAGCAGCGCGGGGACAGCTAGCAATCAGCCCCAGCATTTT CASSAGTASNQPQHF
TRBJ2-1 NA NA TRBV28 TGTGCCAGCAGTTTACAGACAATGAAGCAGTTCTTC CASSLQTMKQFF
TRBJ2-7 NA TRBD2 TRBV4-1 TGCGCCAGCAGTCGGGGGATAGCGGGAGTGGCCTACGAGCAGTACTTC CASSRGIAGVAYEQYF
TRBJ2-3 once TRBD1 TRBV7-7 TGTGCTAGCAGCCAGAGACAGGGAGATACGCAGTATTTT CASSQRQGDTQYF
TRBJ2-1 NA TRBD1 TRBV29-1 TGCAGCGCTGGACAGGGTTCCTACAATGAGCAGTTCTTC CSAGQGSYNEQFF
TRBJ2-1 NA NA TRBV11-2 TGTGCCAGCAGCCCTCAGGGATATGAGCAGTTCTTC CASSPQGYEQFF
TRBJ2-7 NA NA TRBV5-1 TGCGCCAGCAGCTTGGAGCCAGAGTGGGGTAGGGGCGGAACCTACGAGCAGTACTTC CASSLEPEWGRGGTYEQYF
TRBJ2-6 NA TRBD2 TRBV11-3 TGTGCCAGCAGCCCCCGGTTCACTAGCGGGGCTGGGGCCAACGTCCTGACTTTC CASSPRFTSGAGANVLTF
TRBJ1-5 NA NA TRBV10-3 TGTGCCATCAGTGAAAACACCACAGGGATAAGCAATCAGCCCCAGCATTTT CAISENTTGISNQPQHF
TRBJ1-4 NA NA TRBV7-8 TGTGCCAGCAGCTTAGCGCGGTCAGACGAGAATGAAAAACTGTTTTTT CASSLARSDENEKLFF
TRBJ2-7 NA TRBD2 TRBV28 TGTGCCAGCAGTTTATCCCCTAGCGGGGGATCCTACGAGCAGTACTTC CASSLSPSGGSYEQYF
TRBJ1-6 NA NA TRBV6-1 TGTGCCAGCAGTGAACAGGGTTCACCCCTCCACTTT CASSEQGSPLHF
TRBJ1-2 many NA TRBV14 TGTGCCAGCAGCCAAGTCGAGAAGAACTATGGCTACACCTTC CASSQVEKNYGYTF
TRBJ2-7 NA TRBD1 TRBV3-1/TRBV3-2 TGTGCCAGCAGCCAAGGACAGGGCGAGCAGTACTTC CASSQGQGEQYF
TRBJ2-2 NA TRBD1 TRBV28 TGTGCCAGCAGTCAGCTCGGGACAGCGAACACCGGGGAGCTGTTTTTT CASSQLGTANTGELFF
TRBJ1-6 NA NA TRBV3-1/TRBV3-2 TGTGCCAGCAGCCAAGATGCAGGGAGGTATTCACCCCTCCACTTT CASSQDAGRYSPLHF
TRBJ2-7 NA NA TRBV18 TGTGCCAGCTCATATGGGGAGTACGAGCAGTACTTC CASSYGEYEQYF
TRBJ1-1 NA NA TRBV19 TGTGCCAGTAGTATCCCCCCTCGGGATACTGAAGCTTTCTTT CASSIPPRDTEAFF
TRBJ2-7 NA NA TRBV28 TGTGCCAGCAGGAATACGGGAGAGCAGTACTTC CASRNTGEQYF
TRBJ2-3 NA NA TRBV6-2/TRBV6-3 TGTGCCAGCAGCCAGTTGACTAGGGCGGATACGCAGTATTTT CASSQLTRADTQYF
TRBJ2-5 NA NA TRBV19 TGTGCCAGTAGTATAAAACCTACCCAAGAGACCCAGTACTTC CASSIKPTQETQYF
TRBJ2-3 NA TRBD2 TRBV2 TGTGCCAGCAGTACCGGGACTAGCGGCACAGATACGCAGTATTTT CASSTGTSGTDTQYF
TRBJ2-5 NA NA TRBV6-2/TRBV6-3 TGTGCCAGCAGCCCTGGCTACCGACAGCCAGGCCAAGAGACCCAGTACTTC CASSPGYRQPGQETQYF
TRBJ2-7 NA NA TRBV6-1 TGTGCCAGCAGTGAAGCTCGGGGACTCTCCTACGAGCAGTACTTC CASSEARGLSYEQYF
TRBJ2-7 many TRBD2 TRBV5-4 TGTGCCAGCAGCTCCGGGGGGACTTGGAACGAGCAGTACTTC CASSSGGTWNEQYF
TRBJ1-1 NA NA TRBV5-1 TGCGCCAGCAGCTTGGCAGGGGCAGGCACTGAAGCTTTCTTT CASSLAGAGTEAFF
TRBJ1-6 NA TRBD1 TRBV14 TGTGCCAGCAGCTTGACAGGGACTCGATCACCCCTCCACTTT CASSLTGTRSPLHF
TRBJ2-7 NA NA TRBV18 TGTGCCAGCTCACCTCAGGGAACCTCCTACGAGCAGTACTTC CASSPQGTSYEQYF
TRBJ2-1 NA NA TRBV30 TGTGCCTGGAGTCCTCTAGCCACTTCCTACAATGAGCAGTTCTTC CAWSPLATSYNEQFF
TRBJ1-2 NA NA TRBV30 TGTGCCTGGGCCCTGTGGGGGGAGGACTATGGCTACACCTTC CAWALWGEDYGYTF
TRBJ1-1 NA NA TRBV11-2 TGTGCCAGCAGCGTTATCCGGGACACTGAAGCTTTCTTT CASSVIRDTEAFF
TRBJ1-6 once TRBD1 TRBV9 TGTGCCAGCAGCGAGACAGGGGGCAATAATTCACCCCTCCACTTT CASSETGGNNSPLHF
TRBJ1-4 NA TRBD1 TRBV19 TGTGCCAGTGGAGACAGGGTTGAAAAACTGTTTTTT CASGDRVEKLFF
TRBJ2-5 NA TRBD2 TRBV5-4 TGTGCCAGCAGCGCTAAAAAAACTAGCGGGAGTCGGGAGACCCAGTACTTC CASSAKKTSGSRETQYF
TRBJ2-7 NA TRBD1 TRBV7-2 TGTGCCAGCAGCTTACCAGAACGGACAGGCAGTCCCTACGAGCAGTACTTC CASSLPERTGSPYEQYF
TRBJ1-6 NA TRBD1 TRBV12-3/TRBV12-4 TGTGCCAGCAGGGGACAGGGGTATTCACCCCTCCACTTT CASRGQGYSPLHF
TRBJ1-5 NA NA TRBV28 TGTGCCAGCACCCAGAACCTCGGGGGTGGCAATCAGCCCCAGCATTTT CASTQNLGGGNQPQHF
TRBJ1-2 NA NA TRBV28 TGTGCCAGCAGCACGGGAAGCCTTTGGTATGGCTACACCTTC CASSTGSLWYGYTF
TRBJ2-7 once TRBD1 TRBV30 TGTGCCTGGATAAAGGGACAGGGGACGAGGGAGCAGTACTTC CAWIKGQGTREQYF
TRBJ2-4 NA TRBD2 TRBV3-1/TRBV3-2 TGTGCCAGCAGCCAAGATCCTACTAGCGGAGCCAAAAACATTCAGTACTTC CASSQDPTSGAKNIQYF
TRBJ1-2 NA TRBD1 TRBV5-8 TGTGCCAGCAGCCCCACAGGGGGCCTGGGCTATGGCTACACCTTC CASSPTGGLGYGYTF
TRBJ2-7 NA TRBD1 TRBV7-9 TGTGCCAGCAGCTTAGGGGGGACAGGGGGCGAGCAGTACTTC CASSLGGTGGEQYF
TRBJ2-1 once NA TRBV7-9 TGTGCCAGCAGCTCAGGCCCCTCTTCCTCCTACAATGAGCAGTTCTTC CASSSGPSSSYNEQFF